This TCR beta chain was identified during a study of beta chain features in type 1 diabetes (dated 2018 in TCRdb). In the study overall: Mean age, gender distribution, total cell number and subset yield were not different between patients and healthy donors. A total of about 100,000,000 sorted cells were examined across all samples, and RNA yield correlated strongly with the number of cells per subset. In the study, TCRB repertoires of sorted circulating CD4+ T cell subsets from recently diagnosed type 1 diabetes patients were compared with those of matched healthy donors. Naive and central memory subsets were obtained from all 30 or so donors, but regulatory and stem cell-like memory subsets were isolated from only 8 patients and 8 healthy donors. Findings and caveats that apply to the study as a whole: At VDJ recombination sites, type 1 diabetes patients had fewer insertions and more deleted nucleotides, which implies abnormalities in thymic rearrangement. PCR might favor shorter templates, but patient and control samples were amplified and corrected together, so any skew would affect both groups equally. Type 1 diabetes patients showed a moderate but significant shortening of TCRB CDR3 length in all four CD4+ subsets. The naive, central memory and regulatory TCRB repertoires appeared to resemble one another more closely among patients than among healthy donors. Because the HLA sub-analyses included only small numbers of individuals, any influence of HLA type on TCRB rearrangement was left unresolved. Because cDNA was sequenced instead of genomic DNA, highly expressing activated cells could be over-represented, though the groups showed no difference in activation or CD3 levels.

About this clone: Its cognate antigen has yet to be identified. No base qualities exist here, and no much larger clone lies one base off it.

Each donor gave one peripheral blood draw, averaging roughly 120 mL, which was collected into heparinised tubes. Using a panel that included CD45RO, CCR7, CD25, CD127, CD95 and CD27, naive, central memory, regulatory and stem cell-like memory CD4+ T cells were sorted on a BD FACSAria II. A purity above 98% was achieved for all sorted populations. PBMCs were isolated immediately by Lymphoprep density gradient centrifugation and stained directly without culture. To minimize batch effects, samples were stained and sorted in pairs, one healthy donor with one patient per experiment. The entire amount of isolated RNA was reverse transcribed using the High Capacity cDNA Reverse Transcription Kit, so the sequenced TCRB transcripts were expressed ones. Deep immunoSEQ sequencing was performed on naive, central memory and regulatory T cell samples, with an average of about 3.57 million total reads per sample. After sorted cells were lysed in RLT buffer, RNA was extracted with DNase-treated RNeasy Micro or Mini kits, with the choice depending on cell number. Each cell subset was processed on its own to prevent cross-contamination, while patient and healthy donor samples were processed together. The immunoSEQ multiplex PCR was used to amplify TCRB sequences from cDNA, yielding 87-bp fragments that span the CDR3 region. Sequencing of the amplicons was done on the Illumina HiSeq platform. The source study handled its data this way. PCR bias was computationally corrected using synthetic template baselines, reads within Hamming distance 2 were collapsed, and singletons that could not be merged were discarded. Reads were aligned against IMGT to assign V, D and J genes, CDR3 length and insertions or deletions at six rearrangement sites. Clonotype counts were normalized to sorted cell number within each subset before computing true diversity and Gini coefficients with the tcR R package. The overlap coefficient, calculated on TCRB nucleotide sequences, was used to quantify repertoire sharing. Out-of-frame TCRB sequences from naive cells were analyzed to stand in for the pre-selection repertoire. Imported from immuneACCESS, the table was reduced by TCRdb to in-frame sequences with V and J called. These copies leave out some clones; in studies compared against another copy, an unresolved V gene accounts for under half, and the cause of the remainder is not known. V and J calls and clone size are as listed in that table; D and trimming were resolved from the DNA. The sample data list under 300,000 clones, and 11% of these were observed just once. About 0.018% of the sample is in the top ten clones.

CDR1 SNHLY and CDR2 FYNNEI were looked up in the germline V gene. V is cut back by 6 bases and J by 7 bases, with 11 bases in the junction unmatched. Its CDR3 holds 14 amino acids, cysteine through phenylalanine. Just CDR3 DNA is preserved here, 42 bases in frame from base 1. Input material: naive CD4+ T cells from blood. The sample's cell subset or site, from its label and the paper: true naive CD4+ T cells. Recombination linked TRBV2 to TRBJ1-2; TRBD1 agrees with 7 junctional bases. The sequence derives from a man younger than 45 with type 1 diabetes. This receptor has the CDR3 CASSPRGHGSGYTF. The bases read TGTGCCAGCAGCCCTAGGGGGCATGGTTCTGGCTACACCTTC. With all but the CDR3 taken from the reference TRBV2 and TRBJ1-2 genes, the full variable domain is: EPEVTQTPSHQVTQMGQEVILRCVPISNHLYFYWYRQILGQKVEFLVSFYNNEISEKSEIFDDQFSVERPDGSNFTLKIRSTKLEDSAMYFCASSPRGHGSGYTFGSGTRLTVV.